This T cell receptor (beta chain) was found in a study of blood T cell repertoires in COVID-19. Study context: Each recovered donor of Cohort 3 presented with two negative PCRs, clearance, or symptom resolution.

Repertoires were generated with immunoSEQ multiplex PCR, while TCRdb's copy carries only in-frame clones and drops some. Of some 180,000 clones in the sample, approximately 90% are singletons; the top ten hold about 26%. Participants spanned ages roughly 18 to 90 years and resided in 20 to 30 US areas. This CDR3 spans 14 amino acids. Germline values: CDR1 GTSNPN, CDR2 SVGIG (reference sequence). V gave up 3 bases and J gave up 9 bases, with 20 bases separating them. V usage is TRBV30 and J usage is TRBJ2-5; D may be TRBD2 (6 bases). Sequencing used PBMCs or T cells enriched from blood (not recorded which). This sequence originates from a woman between 40 and 50 years old in a cohort exposed to, infected with or recovered from COVID-19 (not recorded which). CDR3 region: CAWRGVSGPGAQYF. Written as DNA, the CDR3 is TGTGCCTGGAGGGGGGTTAGCGGTCCCGGGGCCCAGTACTTC. Supplemented by reference TRBV30 and TRBJ2-5, the full variable domain reads SQTIHQWPATLVQPVGSPLSLECTVEGTSNPNLYWYRQAAGRGLQLLFYSVGIGQISSEVPQNLSASRPQDRQFILSSKKLLLSDSGFYLCAWRGVSGPGAQYFGPGTRLLVL.